This T cell receptor beta chain is drawn from a study of cytotoxic CD8 clonotypes in ibrutinib-treated CLL. The overall study: Responses comprised about 24 partial and 2 complete; at median approximately 68 months, approximately 15 remained remitted and approximately 12 progressed. There were, on average, around 250,000 productive templates and some 90,000 productive rearrangements per sample.

Libraries were prepared by immunoSEQ multiplex PCR; TCRdb keeps only in-frame clonotypes and omits some of them. Of about 270,000 clones in the sample, approximately 76% were seen once. This CDR3 contains 15 residues. Per the germline V gene, CDR1 is MDHEN and CDR2 is SYDVKM. Trimming took 8 bases from V and 3 from J, leaving 19 bases between them. The material sequenced was PBMCs, taken at disease progression, from a patient treated with ibrutinib. V is TRBV28 and J is TRBJ2-5, with D perhaps TRBD2 (6 bases). This sequence was found in a human donor with chronic lymphocytic leukemia. For the CDR3, the DNA is TGTGCCAGCCAATGGTTAGCAGGCGGGAAAGAGACCCAGTACTTC. Translating gives CASQWLAGGKETQYF.